The 9 T cell receptor beta chains given below trace back to one sample, sequenced in a study of T-cell reconstitution after alpha-beta-depleted transplantation in children. Preparing the TCRbeta library involved the use of unique molecular identifiers. TCRdb passed the PCR reads through MiXCR, listing each CDR3 protein once. The sample lists hundreds of thousands of distinct CDR3 sequences; approximately 14% were seen once. The specimen comprised PBMCs, sampled before TCRalphabeta/CD19-depleted stem cell transplant. These receptors originate from a girl aged 2-10 years with congenital amegakaryocytic thrombocytopenia, due to receive a stem cell transplant.

The chain employs TRBV28 and TRBJ1-1, with D tentatively TRBD1 (5 bases). CDR1 and CDR2 (germline): MDHEN, SYDVKM. The V gene lost 2 bases and the J gene lost 7 bases, with 14 bases spanning the gap. This CDR3 has 14 amino acids. CDR3 region: CASSLGSLRGEAFF. The CDR3 coding sequence is TGTGCCAGCAGTTTAGGCTCCCTTAGGGGTGAAGCTTTCTTT.

This clonotype has ten or more counts. The rearrangement links TRBV7-9 to TRBJ2-7; TRBD1 agrees at 7 bases. The CDR3 is made up of 12 amino acids. CDR1 SEHNR and CDR2 FQNEAQ come from the germline V gene (reference sequence). V gave up 5 bases and J gave up 5 bases; unmatched junction bases: 3. The CDR3 loop is CASSGQVHEQYF. The CDR3 nucleotides read TGTGCCAGCAGCGGACAGGTCCACGAGCAGTACTTC.

This clonotype has a handful of counts. The chain is built from TRBV7-2 and TRBJ2-1; D remains unclear. Germline V CDR1 and CDR2: SGHTA, FQGNSA. V was cut by 0 bases and J by 6 bases, with 9 bases left in between. This CDR3 is built from 14 residues. The CDR3 sequence is CASSLAGWGNEQFF. CDR3 DNA: TGTGCCAGCAGCTTAGCGGGATGGGGCAATGAGCAGTTCTTC.

At least ten counts were recorded for this clonotype. J is TRBJ2-1 and V is TRBV5-1; 11 bases are shared with TRBD1. The CDR3 is made up of 15 amino acids. Germline lookup yields CDR1 SGHRS and CDR2 YFSETQ. Unmatched junction bases numbered 7, after V lost 4 bases and J lost 7 bases. CDR3 loop: CASSARTGGQNEQFF. The CDR3 bases are TGCGCCAGCAGCGCAAGGACAGGGGGCCAAAATGAGCAGTTCTTC.

The chain is built from TRBV20-1 and TRBJ2-5, with TRBD2 matching over 13 bases. Germline lookup yields CDR1 DFQATT and CDR2 SNEGSKA (reference sequence). This CDR3 comprises 15 residues. The J segment lost 3 bases and the V segment lost 5 bases, leaving 6 bases of the junction unmatched. The CDR3 spells CSAAPGLAGKETQYF. CDR3 bases: TGCAGTGCTGCCCCGGGACTAGCGGGAAAAGAGACCCAGTACTTC.

This clonotype has just a few counts. The genes are TRBV12-3 or TRBV12-4 and TRBJ2-7; D is uncertain. With 7 bases removed from V and 1 base from J, the gap between germline ends came to 11 bases. This CDR3 contains 13 residues. For the CDR3, the DNA is TGTGCCAGCACCCACCTAGGGTCCTACGAGCAGTACTTC. Amino acid sequence: CASTHLGSYEQYF.

V and J are TRBV6-4 and TRBJ2-1, with 9 bases fitting TRBD1. Looked up from germline, CDR1 is MRHNA and CDR2 is SNTAGT. This CDR3 is 16 amino acids long. Trimming at V came to 5 bases and at J to 0 bases, leaving 5 bases not matched to a gene. The CDR3 region has the DNA TGTGCCAGCAGTCTCAGACAGGGGGACTCCTACAATGAGCAGTTCTTC. This sequence encodes CASSLRQGDSYNEQFF.

This clonotype turned up a few times. This chain uses TRBV20-1 with TRBJ2-1, with 11 bases lining up with TRBD2. This CDR3 spans 18 amino acids. Germline-derived CDR1 and CDR2 are DFQATT and SNEGSKA (reference sequence). J gave up 1 base and V 3 bases, and 11 bases lay outside the gene matches. The CDR3 DNA follows: TGCAGTGCTAGGTCCCGGGCCTTAGCGGGAGGGTCCTACAATGAGCAGTTCTTC. Protein product: CSARSRALAGGSYNEQFF.

This clonotype was seen a handful of times. The V call is TRBV7-8, the J call TRBJ1-5; TRBD1 aligns across 7 bases. This CDR3 has 19 residues. In germline, CDR1 is SGHVS, CDR2 FQNEAQ. J gave up 0 bases and V 1 base, and 12 bases lay outside the gene matches. Here the CDR3 DNA reads TGTGCCAGCAGCTTAGAGCCCGGGACAGACTTTTATAGCAATCAGCCCCAGCATTTT. Amino acid sequence: CASSLEPGTDFYSNQPQHF.